The 20 T cell receptor beta chains below were found in one sample sequenced in a study of response to subunit inactivated influenza vaccine. TCRdb fed the RT-PCR reads into MiXCR, producing one record per CDR3 protein. The sample contains 630,000 or so distinct CDR3 sequences, around a sixth of which appear only once. This sample comprised PBMCs from blood, obtained about 13 days after vaccination. The receptors here all came from a middle-aged man who received an inactivated influenza vaccine.

The J gene is TRBJ2-7, the V gene TRBV28; D might be TRBD2 (5 bases). The CDR3 contains 15 residues. With 2 bases removed from V and 2 bases from J, the gap between germline ends came to 13 bases. CDR1 is MDHEN, CDR2 SYDVKM, per germline. CDR3 in amino acids: CASSLVTLGTYEQYF. The CDR3 DNA is TGTGCCAGCAGTTTAGTCACACTAGGGACCTACGAGCAGTACTTC.

Details on this clonotype: A read error is possible here, since a much larger clone lies one base away. The rearrangement joins TRBV27 to TRBJ1-6; 7 bases map to TRBD1. This CDR3 has 14 amino acids. The V segment lost 4 bases and the J segment 11 bases; nucleotides outside the gene matches: 8. Per the germline V gene, CDR1 is MNHEY and CDR2 is SMNVEV (reference sequence). The chain's CDR3 is CASSCGTEGTPLHF. CDR3 in DNA: TGTGCCAGCAGTTGCGGGACAGAGGGGACACCCCTCCACTTT.

This clonotype has a count of ten or more. The chain joins TRBV7-2 to TRBJ2-5, with D maybe TRBD1 (5 bases). Germline lookup yields CDR1 SGHTA and CDR2 FQGNSA. This CDR3 has 17 amino acids. With 2 bases removed from V and 2 bases from J, the gap between germline ends came to 18 bases. The CDR3 sequence is CASSLTQLTDGQETQYF. CDR3 in DNA: TGTGCCAGCAGCTTAACGCAGTTGACAGATGGTCAAGAGACCCAGTACTTC.

This clonotype was seen repeatedly, ten times or more. This chain links TRBV12-3 or TRBV12-4 with TRBJ2-1; TRBD2 aligns across 9 bases. The CDR3 is 15 residues long. V trimming: 6 bases; J trimming: 4 bases; junction bases outside the gene matches: 7. CDR3 in DNA: TGTGCCAGCAGGTTAACTAGCGGGTCTTACAATGAGCAGTTCTTC. The encoded protein is CASRLTSGSYNEQFF.

This clonotype was detected only a few times. This chain connects TRBV7-2 to TRBJ2-1, with TRBD2 matching over 9 bases. CDR1 SGHTA and CDR2 FQGNSA come from the germline V gene. Trimming took 1 base from V and 8 from J; bases not matched to a gene: 9. This CDR3 region has 16 residues. CDR3 bases: TGTGCCAGCAGCTTAGTGTCCGGGACTAGCTTCGATGAGCAGTTCTTC. Protein: CASSLVSGTSFDEQFF.

The genes are TRBV27 and TRBJ1-6; tentative D call: TRBD1 (5 bases). The germline V gene encodes CDR1 MNHEY and CDR2 SMNVEV (reference sequence). V lost 5 bases, J lost 5 bases, and 10 bases lay in between. CDR3 length equals 14 residues. In nucleotides, the CDR3 is TGTGCCAGCAGTAGGGGTCTCAATAATTCACCCCTCCACTTT. Protein sequence: CASSRGLNNSPLHF.

The rearrangement joins TRBV19 to TRBJ2-1; the D call may be TRBD1 or TRBD2 (5 bases each). This CDR3 comprises 16 residues. V lost 4 bases and J 3 bases, leaving 16 bases between the germline ends. Germline V lookup: CDR1 LNHDA, CDR2 SQIVND (reference sequence). In DNA form, the CDR3 reads TGTGCCAGTAGTACCACGGGACGGTCGAGCTACAATGAGCAGTTCTTC. This encodes CASSTTGRSSYNEQFF.

This clonotype was seen a handful of times. The chain uses TRBV10-3 and TRBJ2-2, with TRBD1 identical over 8 bases. Germline CDR1 is ENHRY and CDR2 is SYGVKD. The V segment lost 3 bases and the J segment 6 bases; nucleotides outside the gene matches: 12. The CDR3 extends over 17 amino acids. The CDR3 nucleotides read TGTGCCATCAGTGAAGGTCAGGGGGCAGGGGTCCCCGGGGAGCTGTTTTTT. It codes for CAISEGQGAGVPGELFF.

This CDR3 reads CAISAVGEGVDTQYF. CDR3 sequence (DNA): TGTGCCATCAGTGCCGTCGGAGAAGGTGTGGATACGCAGTATTTT. The rearrangement joins TRBV10-3 to TRBJ2-3; D remains ambiguous. The V and J ends lost 4 bases and 6 bases respectively, with 17 bases between them. The V gene's germline CDR1 is ENHRY and CDR2 SYGVKD. There are 15 residues in the CDR3.

The rearrangement joins TRBV7-3 to TRBJ2-5; 8 bases match TRBD1. The junction had 2 bases not matched to a gene; V was cut back by 5 bases and J by 3 bases. The length of the CDR3 is 13 residues. Germline V gene sequence: CDR1 SGHTA, CDR2 FQGTGA. This CDR3 reads CASSRTGKETQYF. For the CDR3, the DNA is TGTGCCAGCAGCCGGACAGGGAAAGAGACCCAGTACTTC.

This clonotype was observed a handful of times. The chain combines TRBV12-3 or TRBV12-4 with TRBJ2-1; 9 bases line up with TRBD2. Trimming removed 6 bases from V and 4 bases from J; junction bases left unmatched: 7. The CDR3 loop spans 15 amino acids. Written as DNA, the CDR3 is TGTGCCAGCAGGAATAGCGGGGGTTTATACAATGAGCAGTTCTTC. The encoded protein is CASRNSGGLYNEQFF.

This clonotype showed up just a few times. The V gene is TRBV5-1, the J gene TRBJ2-3; D possibly corresponds to TRBD2 (6 bases). Germline CDR1 and CDR2: SGHRS and YFSETQ. V lost 1 base to trimming and J lost 0 bases, with 12 bases between them. The CDR3 consists of 16 residues. The CDR3 region is CASSLSAGTSTDTQYF. The CDR3 DNA sequence: TGCGCCAGCAGCTTGTCAGCGGGTACTAGCACAGATACGCAGTATTTT.

The gene calls are TRBV9 and TRBJ2-1; D could derive from TRBD1 or TRBD2 (5 bases each). This CDR3 region has 15 residues. Germline assignment: CDR1 SGDLS and CDR2 YYNGEE. The ends were cut back, 4 bases at V and 2 bases at J, with 13 bases in the middle. CDR3 loop: CASSPWGSAYNEQFF. As DNA, the CDR3 is TGTGCCAGCAGCCCCTGGGGGAGTGCCTACAATGAGCAGTTCTTC.

The J gene is TRBJ2-1, the V gene TRBV20-1, with D tentatively TRBD2 (6 bases). V was shortened by 6 bases and J by 12 bases, with 18 bases between the two germline ends. CDR1 is DFQATT and CDR2 is SNEGSKA in the germline V gene (reference sequence). This CDR3 region has 12 residues. The CDR3: CSAVPLAGGQFF. The CDR3 DNA follows: TGCAGTGCCGTCCCACTAGCCGGAGGGCAGTTCTTC.

The CDR3 loop is CRDLGANTGELFF. In DNA form, the CDR3 reads TGCAGGGACCTAGGAGCGAACACCGGGGAGCTGTTTTTT. The V and J genes are TRBV20-1 and TRBJ2-2; D gene ambiguous. The CDR3 loop spans 13 amino acids. Germline CDR1 and CDR2: DFQATT and SNEGSKA (reference sequence).

The chain carries TRBV28 and TRBJ1-1; D call uncertain. This CDR3 contains 13 residues. Germline CDR1 MDHEN, CDR2 SYDVKM. The germline V and J ends were trimmed by 3 bases and 0 bases, with 5 bases remaining between them. The CDR3: CASSFRMNTEAFF. The CDR3 nucleotides read TGTGCCAGCAGTTTTCGGATGAACACTGAAGCTTTCTTT.

In this sample, this clonotype turned up a few times. This chain connects TRBV21-1 to TRBJ1-5. TRBV21-1 is marked as a pseudogene. The CDR3 consists of 15 residues. The CDR3, as DNA: TGTGCCAGCAGCAAAGGGAAGATTAGCAATCAGCCCCAGCATTTT. As protein: CASSKGKISNQPQHF.

The rearrangement links TRBV15 to TRBJ2-1, with no clear D. Germline V gives CDR1 LNHNV, CDR2 YYDKDF (reference sequence). The germline V and J ends were trimmed by 1 base and 2 bases, with 6 bases remaining between them. The CDR3 consists of 14 residues. The CDR3 sequence is CATSRGFAYNEQFF. CDR3 DNA sequence: TGTGCCACCAGCAGAGGGTTCGCCTACAATGAGCAGTTCTTC.

The chain joins TRBV7-2 to TRBJ2-6; 8 bases match TRBD2. Germline values: CDR1 SGHTA, CDR2 FQGNSA. Unmatched junction bases numbered 4, after V lost 4 bases and J lost 2 bases. The CDR3 consists of 16 residues. The DNA of the CDR3 is TGTGCCAGCAGCTCGGGACTAGGAACTGGGGCCAACGTCCTGACTTTC. It encodes CASSSGLGTGANVLTF.

This clonotype appeared a few times. The chain combines TRBV12-3 or TRBV12-4 with TRBJ2-1; 12 bases fit TRBD2. The CDR3 sequence is 18 residues long. With V trimmed by 3 bases and J by 1 base, 7 bases remained unmatched. Written as DNA, the CDR3 is TGTGCCAGCAGTTTTGGGCTAGCGGGGGGGCATTCCTACAATGAGCAGTTCTTC. Protein product: CASSFGLAGGHSYNEQFF.